This T cell receptor (beta chain) was sequenced in a study of T cell responses to AZD1222 COVID-19 vaccine. Study outcomes and limitations: Baseline seropositivity characterized only 5 or 6 AZD1222 recipients. A reported finding is that nearly half of spike-specific TCRs target unmutated variant regions.

The V end was cut by 6 bases, the J end by 5 bases, with 17 bases between. The CDR3 has 15 residues. CDR1 and CDR2 (germline): KGHSH, LQKENI. With regard to this clone: Its target is not known.

Here immunoSEQ multiplex PCR was the method, and the copy in TCRdb shows in-frame clones only, minus some. The data show some 140,000 clones, 85% to 95% seen once. The source material was peripheral blood, sampled on day 0 of AZD1222 vaccination. The chain combines TRBV18 with TRBJ1-5, with D perhaps TRBD1 (5 bases). The TCR comes from an adult in good health. The CDR3 sequence: CASSRALGRDQPQHF. DNA of the CDR3: TGTGCCAGCTCTCGGGCCTTGGGCAGGGATCAGCCCCAGCATTTT.